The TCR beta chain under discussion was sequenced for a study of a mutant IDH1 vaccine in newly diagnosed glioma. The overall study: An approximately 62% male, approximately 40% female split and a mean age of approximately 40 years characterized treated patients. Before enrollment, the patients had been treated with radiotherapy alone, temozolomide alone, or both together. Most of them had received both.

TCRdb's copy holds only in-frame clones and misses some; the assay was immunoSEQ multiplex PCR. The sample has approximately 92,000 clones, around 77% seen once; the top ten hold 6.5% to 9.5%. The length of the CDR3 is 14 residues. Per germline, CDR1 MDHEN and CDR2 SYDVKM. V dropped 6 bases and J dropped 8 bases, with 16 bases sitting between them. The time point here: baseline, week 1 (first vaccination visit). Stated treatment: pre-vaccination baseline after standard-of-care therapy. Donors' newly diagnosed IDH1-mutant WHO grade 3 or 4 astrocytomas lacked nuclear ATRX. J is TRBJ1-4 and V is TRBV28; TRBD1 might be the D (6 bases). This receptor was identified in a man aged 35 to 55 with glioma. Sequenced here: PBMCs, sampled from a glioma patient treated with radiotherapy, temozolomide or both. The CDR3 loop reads CASSPQGFYEKLFF. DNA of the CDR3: TGTGCCAGCAGCCCACAGGGATTCTACGAAAAACTGTTTTTT.